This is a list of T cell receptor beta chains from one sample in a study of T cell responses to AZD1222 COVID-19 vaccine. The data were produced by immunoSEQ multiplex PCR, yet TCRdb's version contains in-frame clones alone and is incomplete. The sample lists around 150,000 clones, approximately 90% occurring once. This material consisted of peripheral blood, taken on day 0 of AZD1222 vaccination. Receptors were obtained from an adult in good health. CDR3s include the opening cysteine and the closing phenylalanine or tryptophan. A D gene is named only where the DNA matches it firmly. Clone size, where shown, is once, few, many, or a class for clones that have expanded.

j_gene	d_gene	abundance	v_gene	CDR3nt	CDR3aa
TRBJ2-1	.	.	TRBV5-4	TGTGCCAGCAGCCCGGAGGGGGGGGGCTACAATGAGCAGTTCTTC	CASSPEGGGYNEQFF
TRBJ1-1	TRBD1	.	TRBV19	TGTGCCAGTAGGGACAGGGTTGGGGTTGGCACTGAAGCTTTCTTT	CASRDRVGVGTEAFF
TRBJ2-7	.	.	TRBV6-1	TGTGCCAGCAGTGAAGCGGGGTTTTTAAACTACGAGCAGTACTTC	CASSEAGFLNYEQYF
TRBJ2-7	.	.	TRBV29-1	TGCAGCGTTGTAGCTCCGGACTCCTCCTACGAGCAGTACTTC	CSVVAPDSSYEQYF
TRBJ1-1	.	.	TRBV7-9	TGTGCCAGCACCACTAACACGGGGTTGAACACTGAAGCTTTCTTT	CASTTNTGLNTEAFF
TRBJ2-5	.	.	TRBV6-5	TGTGCCAGCAGTCGGGGGACAGACAAAGAGACCCAGTACTTC	CASSRGTDKETQYF
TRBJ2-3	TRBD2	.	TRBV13	TGTGCCAGCAGCTCCGATAGCGGGGGACCAGATACGCAGTATTTT	CASSSDSGGPDTQYF
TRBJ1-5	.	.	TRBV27	TGTGCCAGCAGTTTATCGCCCGCGCAGGGCAGCAATCAGCCCCAGCATTTT	CASSLSPAQGSNQPQHF
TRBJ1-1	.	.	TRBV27	TGTGCCAGCAGTCCCCGCCAGGCGGGCACTGAAGCTTTCTTT	CASSPRQAGTEAFF
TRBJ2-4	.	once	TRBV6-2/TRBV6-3	TGTGCCAGCAGTTACACCGATACGCTTTTAGCCAAAAACATTCAGTACTTC	CASSYTDTLLAKNIQYF
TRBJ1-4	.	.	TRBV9	TGTGCCCTGGCACCCGAAAAACTGTTTTTT	CALAPEKLFF
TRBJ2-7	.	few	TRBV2	TGTGCCAGCAGTACCCTCATGGGACGAGGGGAGCAGTACTTC	CASSTLMGRGEQYF
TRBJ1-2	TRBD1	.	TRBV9	TGTGCCAGCAGTCCGGACAGGGGGCTTGTTGGCTACACCTTC	CASSPDRGLVGYTF
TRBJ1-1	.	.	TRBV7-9	TGTGCCAGCAGCTTAAAGGGGTGGGAGACTGAAGCTTTCTTT	CASSLKGWETEAFF
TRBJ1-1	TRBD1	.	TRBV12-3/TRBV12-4	TGTGCCAGCAGCCCGACAGGGCGTGAAGCTTTCTTT	CASSPTGREAFF
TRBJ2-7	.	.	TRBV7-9	TGTGCCAGCAGCTTACAGGGGCGGAACGAGCAGTACTTC	CASSLQGRNEQYF
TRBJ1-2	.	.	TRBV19	TGTGCCAGTAGTCGATGGGACGAAAGCTACACCTTC	CASSRWDESYTF
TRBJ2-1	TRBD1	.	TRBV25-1	TGTGCCAGCAGGACCGGGACAGGGCCAGACCAGCAGTTCTTC	CASRTGTGPDQQFF
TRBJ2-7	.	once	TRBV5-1	TGCGCCAGCAGCCGTGGACAGTCCTACGAGCAGTACTTC	CASSRGQSYEQYF
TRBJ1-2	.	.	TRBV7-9	TGTGCCAGCAGCCCACCAGCGAAGAACTATGGCTACACCTTC	CASSPPAKNYGYTF
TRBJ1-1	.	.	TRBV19	TGTGCCAGTACTGGGGGACAAAGGCTTAGCACTGAAGCTTTCTTT	CASTGGQRLSTEAFF
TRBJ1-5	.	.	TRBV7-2	TGTGCCAGCTCGGTCGGGCAGGGAAACAATCAGCCCCAGCATTTT	CASSVGQGNNQPQHF